Listed below are T cell receptor beta chains from one sample, sequenced in a study. Via MiXCR, TCRdb re-called the multiplex PCR reads, giving one row per CDR3 protein. The table has several hundred distinct CDR3 sequences, approximately 27% seen once. The sample comprised memory CD4+ T cells sorted from blood. Receptor source: a female donor with breast cancer. The CDR3 runs from the conserved cysteine through the conserved F or W. A D gene is named only where the DNA matches it firmly. Some rows mark clone size as missing; the rest say once, few, many or name a class of expanded clone.

D: TRBD1; J: TRBJ1-2; V: TRBV12-3/TRBV12-4; size: few; CDR3: CASRETGNYGYTF; DNA: TGTGCCAGCAGGGAGACAGGGAACTATGGCTACACCTTC
D: .; J: TRBJ1-2; V: TRBV12-3/TRBV12-4; size: large; CDR3: CASSFGRWGDYGYTF; DNA: TGTGCCAGCAGTTTCGGACGGTGGGGTGACTATGGCTACACCTTC
D: TRBD1; J: TRBJ1-2; V: TRBV12-3/TRBV12-4; size: few; CDR3: CASSSRDRGGYTF; DNA: TGTGCCAGCAGTTCCAGGGACAGGGGTGGCTACACCTTC
D: TRBD1; J: TRBJ1-2; V: TRBV12-3/TRBV12-4; size: .; CDR3: CASRDRQGNYGYTF; DNA: TGTGCCAGCAGAGACCGACAGGGTAACTATGGCTACACCTTC
D: .; J: TRBJ1-2; V: TRBV12-3/TRBV12-4; size: few; CDR3: CASRYTRGSKYGYTF; DNA: TGTGCCAGCAGATACACCAGGGGATCAAAGTATGGCTACACCTTC
D: .; J: TRBJ1-2; V: TRBV12-3/TRBV12-4; size: large; CDR3: CASREQGLEHYGYTF; DNA: TGTGCCAGCAGGGAACAGGGTTTGGAGCACTATGGCTACACCTTC
D: .; J: TRBJ1-2; V: TRBV12-3/TRBV12-4; size: .; CDR3: CASRTEGRKVGYTF; DNA: TGTGCCAGCAGGACAGAGGGGCGGAAGGTTGGCTACACCTTC
D: .; J: TRBJ1-2; V: TRBV12-3/TRBV12-4; size: large; CDR3: CASRRKDGYTF; DNA: TGTGCCAGCAGACGTAAGGATGGCTACACCTTC
D: .; J: TRBJ1-2; V: TRBV12-3/TRBV12-4; size: medium-sized; CDR3: CASSLNGQIYGYTF; DNA: TGTGCCAGCAGTTTAAACGGACAGATATATGGCTACACCTTC
D: .; J: TRBJ1-2; V: TRBV12-3/TRBV12-4; size: large; CDR3: CASRARDTLRNGYTF; DNA: TGTGCCAGCAGGGCTCGGGACACCCTCCGAAATGGCTACACCTTC
D: .; J: TRBJ1-2; V: TRBV12-5; size: large; CDR3: CASGLVRGQVLGYTF; DNA: TGTGCTAGTGGTTTGGTACGAGGGCAGGTATTGGGCTACACCTTC
D: .; J: TRBJ1-2; V: TRBV12-3/TRBV12-4; size: large; CDR3: CASTVGDNTRLNYGYTF; DNA: TGTGCCAGCACCGTAGGGGACAACACCCGGCTTAACTATGGCTACACCTTC
D: .; J: TRBJ1-2; V: TRBV12-3/TRBV12-4; size: .; CDR3: CASSPEGYGYTF; DNA: TGTGCCAGCAGTCCTGAGGGATACGGCTACACCTTC
D: .; J: TRBJ1-2; V: TRBV12-3/TRBV12-4; size: .; CDR3: CASSPRKLMATPF; DNA: TGTGCCAGCAGTCCTCGGAAACTGATGGCTACACCGTTC
D: .; J: TRBJ1-2; V: TRBV12-3/TRBV12-4; size: .; CDR3: CASSVRDRGYTF; DNA: TGTGCCAGCAGTGTCCGGGACCGTGGCTACACCTTC
D: .; J: TRBJ1-2; V: TRBV12-3/TRBV12-4; size: large; CDR3: CASSLRDPRDYGYTF; DNA: TGTGCCAGCAGTCTCCGGGACCCACGGGACTATGGCTACACCTTC
D: TRBD1; J: TRBJ1-2; V: TRBV12-3/TRBV12-4; size: medium-sized; CDR3: CASSLSDRNYYGYTF; DNA: TGTGCCAGCAGTTTGTCGGACAGGAACTACTATGGCTACACCTTC
D: .; J: TRBJ1-2; V: TRBV12-3/TRBV12-4; size: large; CDR3: CASSLSGSRVSYGYTF; DNA: TGTGCCAGCAGTTTATCCGGGTCAAGGGTCAGCTATGGCTACACCTTC
D: .; J: TRBJ1-2; V: TRBV12-3/TRBV12-4; size: many; CDR3: CASSPQGAIRYGYTF; DNA: TGTGCCAGCAGTCCACAGGGAGCGATTAGGTATGGCTACACCTTC
D: TRBD1; J: TRBJ1-2; V: TRBV12-3/TRBV12-4; size: few; CDR3: CASSSTRDRSGYTF; DNA: TGTGCCAGCAGTTCGACTCGGGACAGGAGTGGCTACACCTTC
D: TRBD1; J: TRBJ1-2; V: TRBV12-3/TRBV12-4; size: .; CDR3: CASSSPTDRLHGYTF; DNA: TGTGCCAGCAGTTCACCTACGGACAGGTTGCATGGCTACACCTTC
D: TRBD1; J: TRBJ1-2; V: TRBV12-3/TRBV12-4; size: .; CDR3: CASSLGTGRSYGYTF; DNA: TGTGCCAGCAGTTTAGGGACAGGGCGAAGCTATGGCTACACCTTC
D: .; J: TRBJ1-2; V: TRBV12-3/TRBV12-4; size: .; CDR3: CASNTGLVGGYTF; DNA: TGTGCCAGCAACACAGGGTTAGTGGGTGGCTACACCTTC
D: TRBD1; J: TRBJ1-2; V: TRBV12-3/TRBV12-4; size: medium-sized; CDR3: CATSRGQGRGYTF; DNA: TGTGCCACCAGTCGGGGACAGGGACGCGGCTACACCTTC
D: .; J: TRBJ1-2; V: TRBV12-3/TRBV12-4; size: .; CDR3: CASRRDGGYTF; DNA: TGTGCCAGCAGGAGGGACGGTGGCTACACCTTC
D: .; J: TRBJ1-2; V: TRBV12-3/TRBV12-4; size: medium-sized; CDR3: CASSRDTNYGYTF; DNA: TGTGCCAGCAGCCGAGACACTAACTATGGCTACACCTTC
D: .; J: TRBJ1-2; V: TRBV12-3/TRBV12-4; size: few; CDR3: CASSLRMGSYGYTF; DNA: TGTGCCAGCAGTTTACGGATGGGAAGTTATGGCTACACCTTC
D: .; J: TRBJ1-2; V: TRBV12-3/TRBV12-4; size: .; CDR3: CASREDFHGYTF; DNA: TGTGCCAGCCGGGAGGACTTTCATGGCTACACCTTC
D: .; J: TRBJ1-2; V: TRBV12-3/TRBV12-4; size: medium-sized; CDR3: CASSYSEGGVYGYTF; DNA: TGTGCCAGCAGTTACAGCGAAGGAGGAGTCTATGGCTACACCTTC
D: .; J: TRBJ1-2; V: TRBV12-3/TRBV12-4; size: once; CDR3: CASSGQGRLYGYTF; DNA: TGTGCCAGCAGCGGGCAGGGCAGACTGTATGGCTACACCTTC
D: .; J: TRBJ1-2; V: TRBV12-3/TRBV12-4; size: .; CDR3: CASSDRDRTNYGYTF; DNA: TGTGCCAGCAGTGACCGAGACAGAACTAACTATGGCTACACCTTC
D: .; J: TRBJ1-2; V: TRBV12-3/TRBV12-4; size: medium-sized; CDR3: CASSSGPAGYTF; DNA: TGTGCCAGCAGTTCAGGACCTGCGGGCTACACCTTC
D: .; J: TRBJ1-2; V: TRBV12-3/TRBV12-4; size: .; CDR3: CASSLQGIDYGYTF; DNA: TGTGCCAGCAGTTTACAGGGAATCGACTATGGCTACACCTTC
D: .; J: TRBJ1-2; V: TRBV12-3/TRBV12-4; size: .; CDR3: CASSFGDTWGYTF; DNA: TGTGCCAGCAGTTTCGGGGACACCTGGGGCTACACCTTC
D: .; J: TRBJ1-2; V: TRBV12-3/TRBV12-4; size: large; CDR3: CASSLTGTGYTF; DNA: TGTGCCAGCAGTTTAACCGGGACTGGCTACACCTTC
D: TRBD1; J: TRBJ1-2; V: TRBV12-3/TRBV12-4; size: .; CDR3: CASSLEGQGGYGYTF; DNA: TGTGCCAGCAGTTTAGAGGGACAGGGAGGCTATGGCTACACCTTC
D: .; J: TRBJ1-2; V: TRBV12-3/TRBV12-4; size: medium-sized; CDR3: CASSLHGARGYTF; DNA: TGTGCCAGCAGTTTGCATGGGGCACGAGGCTACACCTTC
D: .; J: TRBJ1-2; V: TRBV12-3/TRBV12-4; size: large; CDR3: CASSFMATTNYGYTF; DNA: TGTGCCAGCAGTTTTATGGCTACTACTAACTATGGCTACACCTTC
D: .; J: TRBJ1-2; V: TRBV12-3/TRBV12-4; size: .; CDR3: CASGQAVEYGYTF; DNA: TGTGCCAGCGGCCAGGCGGTGGAATATGGCTACACCTTC
D: .; J: TRBJ1-2; V: TRBV12-3/TRBV12-4; size: large; CDR3: CASRWTLRDYGYTF; DNA: TGTGCCAGCAGGTGGACTCTCCGGGACTATGGCTACACCTTC
D: .; J: TRBJ1-2; V: TRBV12-3/TRBV12-4; size: large; CDR3: CASSLGNYGYTF; DNA: TGTGCCAGCAGTCTCGGAAACTATGGCTACACCTTC
D: .; J: TRBJ1-2; V: TRBV12-3/TRBV12-4; size: .; CDR3: CASSPTVNYGYTF; DNA: TGTGCCAGCAGTCCGACAGTCAACTATGGCTACACCTTC
D: .; J: TRBJ1-2; V: TRBV12-3/TRBV12-4; size: large; CDR3: CASSPSQVKGYGYTF; DNA: TGTGCCAGCAGTCCCTCCCAGGTGAAAGGGTATGGCTACACCTTC
D: .; J: TRBJ1-2; V: TRBV12-3/TRBV12-4; size: large; CDR3: CASSLYRNYGYTF; DNA: TGTGCCAGCAGTTTGTACAGAAACTATGGCTACACCTTC
D: TRBD1; J: TRBJ1-2; V: TRBV12-3/TRBV12-4; size: medium-sized; CDR3: CASGEGQNIYGYTF; DNA: TGTGCCAGCGGGGAGGGACAGAACATTTATGGCTACACCTTC
D: .; J: TRBJ1-2; V: TRBV12-3/TRBV12-4; size: .; CDR3: CASSPETVNYGYTF; DNA: TGTGCCAGCAGTCCTGAAACTGTCAACTATGGCTACACCTTC
D: .; J: TRBJ1-2; V: TRBV12-3/TRBV12-4; size: large; CDR3: CASSYGYTF; DNA: TGTGCCAGCAGTTATGGCTACACCTTC
D: TRBD1; J: TRBJ1-2; V: TRBV12-3/TRBV12-4; size: large; CDR3: CASSFGTGNYGYTF; DNA: TGTGCCAGCAGTTTTGGGACAGGGAACTATGGCTACACCTTC